A single sample gave rise to the 16 T cell receptor beta chains below, sequenced in a study of blood T cell repertoires in COVID-19. TCRdb keeps only in-frame clones here, not all; method: immunoSEQ multiplex PCR. Here the sample spans some 150,000 clones, roughly 90% being singletons. Sequencing was performed on PBMCs or T cells enriched from blood (not recorded which). The receptor set was obtained from a man aged 50 to 59 who had recovered from COVID-19.

The V call is TRBV7-2, the J call TRBJ2-3; 9 nucleotides align to TRBD2. V lost 1 base to trimming and J lost 4 bases; unmatched junction nucleotides: 6. Germline CDR1 reads SGHTA; CDR2 reads FQGNSA. The CDR3 runs 16 residues. The CDR3 coding sequence is TGTGCCAGCAGCTTAGAGGGCGGGGGGGCTTCAGATACGCAGTATTTT. Translating gives CASSLEGGGASDTQYF. The full variable domain, completed using reference TRBV7-2 and TRBJ2-3, is GAGVSQSPSNKVTEKGKDVELRCDPISGHTALYWYRQSLGQGLEFLIYFQGNSAPDKSGLPSDRFSAERTGGSVSTLTIQRTQQEDSAVYLCASSLEGGGASDTQYFGPGTRLTVL.

There are a few counts of this clone. The chain employs TRBV5-4 and TRBJ2-2; 7 bases align to TRBD2. Per germline, CDR1 SGHNT and CDR2 YYREEE (reference sequence). The CDR3 has 16 amino acids. V dropped 5 bases and J dropped 3; count of bases not matched to a gene: 10. The CDR3 bases are TGTGCCAGCAGTTCACTCGGGACTACCGACACCGGGGAGCTGTTTTTT. Amino acid sequence: CASSSLGTTDTGELFF.

V and J are TRBV5-1 and TRBJ2-7; 7 positions agree with TRBD1. CDR3 size: 13 residues. The germline gives CDR1 SGHRS, CDR2 YFSETQ. Trimming at V came to 0 bases and at J to 4 bases, leaving 1 base not matched to a gene. The CDR3 DNA follows: TGCGCCAGCAGCTTGGGGGACAGATACGAGCAGTACGTC. Its translation is CASSLGDRYEQYV.

The V and J genes are TRBV4-3 and TRBJ2-5, with TRBD2 matching over 7 bases. The length of the CDR3 is 16 residues. V shed 0 bases, J shed 5 bases, and the junction held 9 bases outside the gene matches. Germline V gives CDR1 LGHNA, CDR2 YSLEER. In DNA, the CDR3 is TGCGCCAGCAGCCAAGAAGTGGCGGGAGTGGGGGAGACCCAGTACTTC. Its translation is CASSQEVAGVGETQYF.

This chain links TRBV13 with TRBJ1-2, with unresolved D. Germline CDR1 reads PRHDT; CDR2 reads FYEKMQ (reference sequence). The V gene lost 2 bases and the J gene lost 2 bases, with 6 bases spanning the gap. The CDR3 is 13 residues long. Written as DNA, the CDR3 is TGTGCCAGCAGCTTACACAGAAACTATGGCTACACCTTC. Encoded protein: CASSLHRNYGYTF.

Regarding this clone: Other nucleotide sequences in the sample specify the same CDR3. V and J are TRBV7-8 and TRBJ2-3; 9 bases align to TRBD2. This CDR3 spans 16 amino acids. Germline loops: CDR1 SGHVS, CDR2 FQNEAQ. Trimming cost V 5 bases and J 9 bases; bases outside gene matches: 15. The CDR3 protein is CASSGMVSGSIVTQYF. The CDR3 coding sequence is TGTGCCAGCAGCGGTATGGTTAGCGGGAGTATTGTCACGCAGTATTTT.

J is TRBJ1-1 and V is TRBV5-1; 9 nucleotides match TRBD1. CDR3 length: 15 residues. With 4 bases clipped from V and 0 bases from J, the junction kept 4 bases outside the gene matches. The V gene's germline CDR1 is SGHRS and CDR2 YFSETQ. CDR3: CASSKTGGVNTEAFF. DNA for the CDR3: TGCGCCAGCAGCAAGACAGGGGGAGTGAACACTGAAGCTTTCTTT.

The chain employs TRBV5-1 and TRBJ1-5; 8 bases are a match to TRBD1. V dropped 1 base and J dropped 7; count of bases not matched to a gene: 7. Germline values: CDR1 SGHRS, CDR2 YFSETQ. The CDR3 loop spans 15 amino acids. The CDR3 nucleotides are TGCGCCAGCAGCTTGATCGCAGGGGGCCAACAGCCCCAGCATTTT. It specifies CASSLIAGGQQPQHF.

The chain has TRBV10-1 and TRBJ2-3; weak D call: TRBD2 (6 bases). Trimming took off 4 bases at V and 5 bases at J, with 13 bases between the two ends. The CDR3 has 14 amino acids. Looked up from germline, CDR1 is WNHNN and CDR2 is SYGVQD (reference sequence). In DNA, the CDR3 is TGCGCCAGCAGTGGGGACGGGAGAGGAGATACGCAGTATTTT. This sequence encodes CASSGDGRGDTQYF.

There are a few counts of this clone. This chain joins TRBV29-1 and TRBJ1-4, with D tentatively TRBD1 (5 bases). CDR3 length: 15 residues. Germline CDR1 is SQVTM and CDR2 is ANQGSEA. The germline V and J ends were trimmed by 1 base and 4 bases, with 13 bases remaining between them. In DNA form, the CDR3 reads TGCAGCGTTGAAGGGGGCCAACCGTTTAATGAAAAACTGTTTTTT. Translating it yields CSVEGGQPFNEKLFF.

The V gene is TRBV19, the J gene TRBJ2-7; no clear D. This CDR3 has 13 amino acids. The V gene lost 3 bases and the J gene lost 1 base, with 7 bases spanning the gap. Germline CDR1 reads LNHDA; CDR2 reads SQIVND (reference sequence). This CDR3 is CASSIQFSYEQYV. The CDR3 nucleotides read TGTGCCAGTAGTATCCAGTTTTCCTACGAGCAGTACGTC.

The gene calls are TRBV5-1 and TRBJ2-3; TRBD2 might be the D (5 bases). Germline V lookup: CDR1 SGHRS, CDR2 YFSETQ. V lost 0 bases to trimming and J lost 3 bases, with 23 bases between them. This CDR3 spans 19 amino acids. The CDR3 DNA sequence: TGCGCCAGCAGCTTGGTGGCCGGAGGAACCACCCTAGGAACAGATACGCAGTATTTT. This gives the protein CASSLVAGGTTLGTDTQYF.

The chain couples TRBV11-2 to TRBJ1-5; no firm D call. Germline V gene sequence: CDR1 SGHAT, CDR2 FQNNGV. This CDR3 region has 13 residues. The V and J ends lost 1 base and 6 bases respectively, with 7 bases between them. In DNA, the CDR3 is TGTGCCAGCAGCTTAGGTAGCGGTCAGCCCCAGCATTTT. It specifies CASSLGSGQPQHF.

This rearrangement joins TRBV5-8 to TRBJ2-7, with 8 bases that match TRBD2. The germline CDR1 and CDR2 sequences are SGHTS and YDEGEE. V lost 4 bases and J lost 4; bases outside the gene matches: 13. CDR3 length: 16 residues. This CDR3 is CASSRIGPSGLYEQYF. CDR3 sequence (DNA): TGTGCCAGCAGCCGAATCGGGCCTAGCGGGTTGTACGAGCAGTACTTC.

The chain uses TRBV5-4 and TRBJ2-1; 12 bases line up with TRBD2. J lost 7 bases, V lost 4 bases, and 6 bases had no gene match. Per the germline V gene, CDR1 is SGHNT and CDR2 is YYREEE (reference sequence). This CDR3 region has 15 residues. The CDR3 region has the DNA TGTGCCAGCAGCCAAACTAGCGGGGGGTTGAATGAGCAGTTCTTC. It encodes CASSQTSGGLNEQFF.

This clone was seen a single time. The chain uses TRBV11-2 and TRBJ2-2; a weak D match, TRBD2 (7 bases). V was pared by 0 bases and J by 5 bases, with 13 bases between. Germline V gene lookup returns CDR1 SGHAT and CDR2 FQNNGV. CDR3 length equals 16 residues. The DNA for the CDR3 is TGTGCCAGCAGCTTAGAGGGGGGGCTGTATACCGGGGAGCTGTTTTTT. This gives the protein CASSLEGGLYTGELFF.